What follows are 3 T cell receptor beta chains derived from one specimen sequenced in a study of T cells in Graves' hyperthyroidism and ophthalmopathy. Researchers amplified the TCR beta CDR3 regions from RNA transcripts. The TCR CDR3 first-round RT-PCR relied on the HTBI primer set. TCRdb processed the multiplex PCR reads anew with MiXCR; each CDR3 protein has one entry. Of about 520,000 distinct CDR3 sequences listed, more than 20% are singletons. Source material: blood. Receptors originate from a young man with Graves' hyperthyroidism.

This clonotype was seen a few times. CDR3 protein: CASSPQQLSYEQYF. The CDR3 nucleotides read TGTGCCAGCAGCCCACAGCAACTCTCCTACGAGCAGTACTTC. This chain connects TRBV3-1 to TRBJ2-7; D uncertain. This CDR3 contains 14 residues. Germline V CDR1 and CDR2: LGHDT, YNNKEL (reference sequence). With 4 bases removed from V and 0 bases from J, the gap between germline ends came to 10 bases.

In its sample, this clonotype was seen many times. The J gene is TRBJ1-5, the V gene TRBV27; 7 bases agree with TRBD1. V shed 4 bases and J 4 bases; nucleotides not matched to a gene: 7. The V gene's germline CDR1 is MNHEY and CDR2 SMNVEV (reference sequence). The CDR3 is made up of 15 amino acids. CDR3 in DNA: TGTGCCAGCAGTTCGAGACAGGGTTATAATCAGCCCCAGCATTTT. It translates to CASSSRQGYNQPQHF.

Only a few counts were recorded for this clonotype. CDR3: CASSRDYSTGELFF. The CDR3 nucleotides read TGTGCCAGCTCACGAGACTACTCTACCGGGGAGCTGTTTTTT. This chain links TRBV18 with TRBJ2-2; TRBD2 is a possible D gene (5 bases). Germline V gene sequence: CDR1 KGHSH, CDR2 LQKENI. V was trimmed by 4 bases and J by 5 bases, leaving 11 bases between them. CDR3 length: 14 amino acids.